Listed here are 2 T cell receptor beta chains from one sample, sequenced in a study of response to subunit inactivated influenza vaccine (dated by TCRdb to 2017 to 2018). Library prep was done by RT-PCR. Sequencing was performed on an Illumina HiSeq 2500. Using fastp trimming at Q25 and MiXCR clonotype assembly, TCRdb reanalyzed the public sequencing data and kept in-frame beta chains. CDR3 protein sequences are deduplicated, and each keeps its most common genes and DNA. The sample table contains around 650,000 distinct CDR3 sequences; only one count was recorded for about 15% of them. The ten largest clones take up around a tenth of the sample. Sequencing used PBMCs from blood, obtained about 12 days after vaccination. Receptors were obtained from a man aged 50 or older who received an inactivated influenza vaccine. Donor details come from another sample of the same person, matched by shared clones.

This clonotype was seen a handful of times. The chain combines TRBV3-1 with TRBJ1-6; D not resolved. CDR3 length: 15 amino acids. Germline V gene data show CDR1 as LGHDT and CDR2 as YNNKEL (reference sequence). With 0 bases removed from V and 10 bases from J, the gap between germline ends came to 13 bases. CDR3 residues: CASSQDHAGGSPLHF. CDR3 DNA sequence: TGTGCCAGCAGCCAAGACCACGCCGGTGGGTCACCCCTCCACTTT.

This clonotype was recorded a few times. The chain uses TRBV28 and TRBJ2-1; 9 bases map to TRBD2. V was clipped by 4 bases and J by 7 bases; unmatched bases: 5. The CDR3 covers 14 residues. Germline assignment: CDR1 MDHEN and CDR2 SYDVKM. The CDR3 is CASSSGTSFNEQFF. As DNA, the CDR3 is TGTGCCAGCAGTTCTGGGACTAGCTTTAATGAGCAGTTCTTC.